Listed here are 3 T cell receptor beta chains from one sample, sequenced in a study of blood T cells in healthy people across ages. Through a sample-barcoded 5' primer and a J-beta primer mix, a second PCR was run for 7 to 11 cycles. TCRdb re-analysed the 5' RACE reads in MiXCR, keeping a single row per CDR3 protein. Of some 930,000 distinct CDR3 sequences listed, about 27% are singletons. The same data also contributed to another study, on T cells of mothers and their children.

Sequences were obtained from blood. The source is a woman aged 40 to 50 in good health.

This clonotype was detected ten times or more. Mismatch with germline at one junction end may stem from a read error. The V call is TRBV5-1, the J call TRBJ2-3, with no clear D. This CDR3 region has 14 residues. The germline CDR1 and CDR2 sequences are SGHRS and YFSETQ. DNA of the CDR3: TGTGCCAGCAGTTTAGACGGCAGCACAGATACGCAGTATTTT. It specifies CASSLDGSTDTQYF.

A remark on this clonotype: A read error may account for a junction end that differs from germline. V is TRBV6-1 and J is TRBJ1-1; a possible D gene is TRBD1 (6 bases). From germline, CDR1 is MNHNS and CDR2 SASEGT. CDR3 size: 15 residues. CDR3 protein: CASTPPRDKTGTEAF. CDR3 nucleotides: TGTGCCAGCACTCCACCTCGGGACAAGACGGGGACTGAAGCTTTT.

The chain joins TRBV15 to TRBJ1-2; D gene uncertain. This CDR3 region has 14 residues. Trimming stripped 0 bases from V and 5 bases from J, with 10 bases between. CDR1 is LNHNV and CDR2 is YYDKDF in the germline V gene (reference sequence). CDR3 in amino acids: CATSRDRKSYGYTF. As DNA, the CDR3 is TGTGCCACCAGCAGAGACCGGAAAAGTTATGGCTACACCTTC. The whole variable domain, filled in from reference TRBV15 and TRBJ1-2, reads DAMVIQNPRYQVTQFGKPVTLSCSQTLNHNVMYWYQQKSSQAPKLLFHYYDKDFNNEADTPDNFQSRRPNTSFCFLDIRSPGLGDTAMYLCATSRDRKSYGYTFGSGTRLTVV.